The TCR beta chain described here comes from a study of blood T cell repertoires in COVID-19. Background on the study: Both acute and convalescent COVID-19 samples were obtained from the United States, Italy and Spain. PBMCs, B-cell-depleted T cells, or T cells provided the cDNA or gDNA that made up the material.

This clone was found once. Profiled with immunoSEQ multiplex PCR; TCRdb holds only in-frame clones, not every one. The sample holds 34,000 or so clones, roughly three quarters seen once. The CDR3 spans 16 residues. CDR1 is MNHEY, CDR2 SVGEGT, per germline. V lost 6 bases, J lost 7 bases, and 15 bases stayed unmatched. The sequence was obtained from a man older than 75 with acute or convalescent COVID-19. Sequencing was carried out using peripheral blood. The genes are TRBV6-2 or TRBV6-3 and TRBJ1-5, with 7 nucleotides matching TRBD1. This CDR3 reads CASSAPDRAGGQPQHF. CDR3 coding DNA: TGTGCCAGCAGCGCTCCAGACAGGGCGGGGGGGCAGCCCCAGCATTTT.